The source of this T cell receptor beta chain is a study of tumor-infiltrating lymphocytes in primary liver carcinoma. Study-level points and caveats: It was tumor-adjacent and tumor-blood pairs that overlapped less than tumor region pairs did. Appearing in all five tumor regions was true of only about 7-24% of top clones.

The input was 450 to 550 ng total RNA; TCR beta cDNA was made from it with a constant-region primer. Modified slightly, ARM-PCR produced TCR beta libraries over three nested multiplex PCR rounds. Two initial PCR rounds of roughly 10 cycles each paired TRBV1-TRBV30 forward primers with a C-beta reverse primer. MiXCR, applied by TCRdb to the multiplex PCR reads, yields one record per CDR3 protein. Among approximately 30,000 distinct CDR3 sequences listed, around 78% were seen once. Worth noting for this clonotype: The antigen remains undetermined.

For each extraction, RNA and DNA were obtained together from roughly 20-30 mg of unsorted bulk tissue. Surgical resection served as treatment for the primary liver carcinoma of these patients. Without exception, tumor samples held over 75% viable tumor cells. CDR3 length: 16 amino acids. Germline lookup yields CDR1 MDHEN and CDR2 SYDVKM. The ends were cut back, 4 bases at V and 5 bases at J, with 17 bases in the middle. The clonotype comes from a man in his forties with primary liver carcinoma and hepatitis B virus infection. The rearrangement uses TRBV28 and TRBJ2-2, with a tentative D call TRBD1 (6 bases). The sequenced material came from liver tumor tissue from sampling region 5. Subset: tumor region T5, tumor centre. CDR3 DNA sequence: TGTGCCAGCAGTTCAGGGGTAGGGGAGAAGACCGGGGAGCTGTTTTTT. Encoded protein: CASSSGVGEKTGELFF. The whole variable domain, remainder taken from reference TRBV28 and TRBJ2-2, is DVKVTQSSRYLVKRTGEKVFLECVQDMDHENMFWYRQDPGLGLRLIYFSYDVKMKEKGDIPEGYSVSREKKERFSLILESASTNQTSMYLCASSSGVGEKTGELFFGEGSRLTVL.